This T cell receptor (beta chain) comes out of a study of T-cell reconstitution after alpha-beta-depleted transplantation in children. TCRbeta library preparation incorporated unique molecular identifiers. TCRdb recomputed calls from the PCR reads with MiXCR, one row per CDR3 protein. The sample lists about 200,000 distinct CDR3 sequences, about 14% occurring once. Trimming stripped 7 bases from V and 5 bases from J, with 21 bases between. Germline loops: CDR1 SQVTM, CDR2 ANQGSEA. The CDR3 loop spans 15 amino acids. The source of this sequence is a human donor who donated a stem cell graft to a child with acute lymphoblastic leukemia. Sequences were derived from PBMCs from the stem cell graft donor, sampled from the stem cell graft. The chain employs TRBV29-1 and TRBJ2-1; the D gene is possibly TRBD1 (5 bases). DNA of the CDR3: TGCAGCGCTGGCGCGACCCGAAGGGGAAACAATGAGCAGTTCTTC. Translating gives CSAGATRRGNNEQFF.